This TCR beta chain was observed in a study of blood T cell repertoires in COVID-19. Study-wide background: The United States, Italy and Spain were the sources of the acute and convalescent COVID-19 samples.

V lost 3 bases and J lost 0, with 14 bases in between. Germline loops: CDR1 LNHNV, CDR2 YYDKDF (reference sequence). This CDR3 has 16 amino acids. Per the study methods: From reference gene primer amplification, estimates of nucleated cell counts were derived. Clones were read by immunoSEQ multiplex PCR, and TCRdb kept only the in-frame ones, dropping some. That table is the source of V, J and clone size, and D and trimming were worked out from the DNA. The sample yields some 200,000 clones, more than 85% seen once. V is TRBV15 and J is TRBJ1-1, with D tentatively TRBD1 (5 bases). The sequence was obtained from a middle-aged man with active or convalescent COVID-19. Sequencing was done on a sample of peripheral blood. DNA for the CDR3: TGTGCCACCAGCAGGGCGCGACAGCCCCTGAACACTGAAGCTTTCTTT. Residues: CATSRARQPLNTEAFF.